This note documents a single T cell receptor (beta chain) sequence. Antigen specificity is unknown. Time point defined: recipient sample about 28 days before transplant, after cytoreduction. Blood collection times were about day -28 and days 30, 100, 180 posttransplant. This record comes from a study of T cell clonotyping in hematopoietic cell transplantation. For the study at large: Pretransplant recipient samples were taken after cytoreduction.

Assay used: immunoSEQ multiplex PCR; TCRdb lists only in-frame clones, some missing. Of tens of thousands of clones in the sample, 85% were seen once. Study-level results: Recipient TCR diversity dropped after transplant; expanded clonotypes rose from day 30 to 180.

Germline V gene lookup returns CDR1 SGHNT and CDR2 YENEEA. The V end lost 6 bases, the J end lost 12 bases, and 20 bases lay between the germline ends. The CDR3 loop spans 14 amino acids. The source is a man aged 55 to 70 with acute myeloid leukemia. Some clones in this sample may be carry-over from other donors' samples. The sample here was peripheral blood mononuclear cells, taken before stem cell transplant. The J gene is TRBJ1-4, the V gene TRBV11-3; tentatively, D is TRBD1 (6 bases). The DNA for the CDR3 is TGTGCCAGCAGTTATACAGGGAGCGGGAAGCAACTGTTTTTT. It specifies CASSYTGSGKQLFF.